The sequence of this TCR beta chain was determined in a study of T cell clonality in common variable immunodeficiency. The CDR3 runs 16 residues. Trimming cost V 6 bases and J 1 base; bases outside gene matches: 7. Regarding the study as a whole: Patient heterogeneity in the CVID cohort limited correlations between repertoire features and clinical complications. CVID subjects had higher TCRbeta clonality than healthy controls, most marked in about a third. The cause of increased CVID clonality remains unclear without subpopulation sequencing. In common variable immunodeficiency, TCR beta chains reportedly carried fewer deletions and N-nucleotide insertions.

Produced via immunoSEQ multiplex PCR; TCRdb's table is partial and in-frame only. In total the sample includes approximately 81,000 clones, none of them seen once. This clone was observed many times. Its cognate antigen is unknown. The read ends 3 residues shy of where the CDR3 ends; the end is completed using the germline J gene. The sequenced sample was peripheral blood mononuclear cells. The sequence was collected from a person aged 18-69 years in good health. V is TRBV12-3 or TRBV12-4 and J is TRBJ2-1, with 9 bases aligning to TRBD2. The CDR3 loop is CASSPSTSGSYNEQFF. The CDR3 DNA, read in part, is TGTGCCAGCAGCCCCTCGACTAGCGGTTCCTACAATGAG.